This record concerns one TCR beta chain sequence. The antigen is unknown. This specimen comes from a study of T cell repertoires in cytomegalovirus infection. For the study at large: Public TCR beta signatures marked donors with CMV infection and the matching HLA. General study findings and limits: The ex vivo response was dominated by HLA-C-restricted CMV-specific TCR beta clonotypes.

TCRdb used MiXCR to reprocess the reads, holding one entry per CDR3 protein. The sample yields hundreds of thousands of distinct CDR3 sequences, around 24% seen once. V lost 6 bases and J lost 0; bases outside the gene matches: 7. Germline V CDR1 and CDR2: MGHDK, SYGVNS. The CDR3 loop spans 17 amino acids. The sample taken for sequencing was CD8+ T cells from PBMCs. This TCR derives from a human donor in good health (CMV status not recorded). Some clones in this sample may be carry-over from other donors' samples. J is TRBJ2-2 and V is TRBV25-1; TRBD2 matches at 10 bases. The CDR3 reads CASRATSGRANTGELFF. The CDR3, as DNA: TGTGCCAGCAGAGCGACTAGCGGGCGAGCGAACACCGGGGAGCTGTTTTTT.